The clone carrying this T cell receptor (beta chain) was counted ten times or more. Its antigen remains unidentified. Quantitative 5'-RACE with molecular barcodes generated TCR beta libraries. TCRdb re-called the 5' RACE reads through MiXCR, storing one row per CDR3 protein. The data show roughly 120,000 distinct CDR3 sequences, around 7% seen once. The CDR3 consists of 19 residues. V lost 4 bases, J lost 0 bases, and 10 bases stayed unmatched. Germline CDR1 and CDR2: SGHRS and YFSETQ. The data were taken from a study of CD8 T cells in ankylosing spondylitis. Broader study findings: Significant enrichment of disease-linked clones was reported in matched ankylosing spondylitis synovial fluid. Characteristic, it appeared, of ankylosing spondylitis blood was a TCR beta motif of several highly homologous variants.

Sample: blood, either unsorted or a sorted T cell fraction (not recorded which). This chain joins TRBV5-1 and TRBJ2-1; 13 nucleotides align to TRBD2. This sequence originates from a male donor with ankylosing spondylitis or in good health (not recorded which). The CDR3 reads CASSPRLAGGPSSYNEQFF. CDR3 sequence (DNA): TGCGCCAGCAGCCCAAGACTAGCGGGAGGTCCGAGCTCCTACAATGAGCAGTTCTTC.